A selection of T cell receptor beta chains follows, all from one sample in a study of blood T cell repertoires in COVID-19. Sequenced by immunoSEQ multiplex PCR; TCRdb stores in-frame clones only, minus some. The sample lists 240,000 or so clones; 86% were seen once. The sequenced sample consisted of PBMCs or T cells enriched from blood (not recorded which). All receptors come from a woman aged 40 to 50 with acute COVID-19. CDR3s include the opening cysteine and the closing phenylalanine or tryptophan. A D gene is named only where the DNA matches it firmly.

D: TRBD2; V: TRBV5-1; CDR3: CASSPTSAEYNEQFF
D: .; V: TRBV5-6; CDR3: CASSSSTGAYEQYF
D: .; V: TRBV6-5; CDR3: CASRYKTGPADSPLHF
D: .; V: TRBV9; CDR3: CASSVVVRVVSSSYNEQFF
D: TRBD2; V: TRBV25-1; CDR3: CASSESPRGGGSYEQYF
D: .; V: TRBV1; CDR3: CTSSLDRGNTEAFF
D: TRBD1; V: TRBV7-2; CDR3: CASSTTALGGLPYNEQFF
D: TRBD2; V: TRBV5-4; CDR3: CASSLGLAGRGGGETQYF
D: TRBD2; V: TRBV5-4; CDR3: CASSPGLAGESSEQFF
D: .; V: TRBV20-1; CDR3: CSFKFGEQFF
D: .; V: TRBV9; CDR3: CASSVAGDNEQFF
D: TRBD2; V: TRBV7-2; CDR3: CASSLVLAGSLNEQFF
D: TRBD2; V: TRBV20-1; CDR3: CSARGCGGQYF
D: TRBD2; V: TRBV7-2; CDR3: CASSLQSGTVNEQFF
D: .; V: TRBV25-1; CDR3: CASSDPRGDGYGYTF
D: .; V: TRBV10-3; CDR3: CAISLKVGDTEAFF
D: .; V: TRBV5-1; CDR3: CASSLDRGEKLFF
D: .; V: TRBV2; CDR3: CASRGGGLEQYF
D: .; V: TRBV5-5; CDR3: CATRRGWDTEAFF
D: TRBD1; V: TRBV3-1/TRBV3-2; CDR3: CASSQAGQGVYGYTF
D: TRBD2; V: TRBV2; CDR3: CASQLAGGPHEQFF
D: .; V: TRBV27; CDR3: CASSPRHLVYSYNEQFF
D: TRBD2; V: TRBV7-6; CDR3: CASSLMSSGRYNEQFF
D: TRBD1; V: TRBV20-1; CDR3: CSASQGANEQYF
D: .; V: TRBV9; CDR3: CASTTLNTGELFF
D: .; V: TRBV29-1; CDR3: CSVNTGNGPYEQYF
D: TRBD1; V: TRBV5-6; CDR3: CASSFDTGGDTEAFF
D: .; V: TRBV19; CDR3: CATLGDNYGYTF
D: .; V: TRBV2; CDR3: CASSVEGGSSPLHF
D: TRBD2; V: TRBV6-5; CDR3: CASRQLAGTYEQYF
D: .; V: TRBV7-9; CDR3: CASSLRLQRTDYGYTF
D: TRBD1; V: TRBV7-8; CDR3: CASSVKGQGTKNTEAFF
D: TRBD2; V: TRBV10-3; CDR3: CAIGLAGAGETQYF
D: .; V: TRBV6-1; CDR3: CASSSAGQGQETQYF
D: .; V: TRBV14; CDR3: CASSQELIIGSYNEQFF
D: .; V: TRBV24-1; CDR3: CATSDSGIDTQYF
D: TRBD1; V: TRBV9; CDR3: CASSERTGLETQYF